A selection of T cell receptor beta chains follows, all from one sample in a study of T-cell memory formation after mild COVID-19. TCRdb re-called the 5' RACE reads through MiXCR, storing one row per CDR3 protein. The sample includes 470,000 or so distinct CDR3 sequences, about a sixth of them seen just once. The sequencing input was PBMCs or a T cell subset sorted from them (not recorded which). The source of these receptors is a man younger than 35 who had mild COVID-19 (a few samples of this study predate the infection). Cell type and time point are not known. Both conserved end residues are part of each CDR3. Each record gives: clone size, J gene, V gene, D gene, CDR3 DNA, CDR3 protein. The D gene is left open where the match is weak. Clone size is not always given. Where it is, it says once, few, many or a class for expanded clones.

clone size: NA; J gene: TRBJ2-2; V gene: TRBV4-1; D gene: NA; CDR3 DNA: TGCGCCAGCCTCCCGGGGTGGGACACCGGGGAGCTGTTTTTT; CDR3 protein: CASLPGWDTGELFF
clone size: many; J gene: TRBJ1-6; V gene: TRBV7-8; D gene: NA; CDR3 DNA: TGTGCCAGCAGCTTAGCCGAACAGAATTCACCCCTCCACTTT; CDR3 protein: CASSLAEQNSPLHF
clone size: NA; J gene: TRBJ2-5; V gene: TRBV29-1; D gene: NA; CDR3 DNA: TGCAGCGTTGACGGGCCTGATTCGAGAGGGGAGACCCAGTACTTC; CDR3 protein: CSVDGPDSRGETQYF
clone size: NA; J gene: TRBJ2-1; V gene: TRBV4-3; D gene: TRBD2; CDR3 DNA: TGCGCCAGCAGCCGCCTGGACGGACTAGCGGGGACCAATGAGCAGTTCTTC; CDR3 protein: CASSRLDGLAGTNEQFF
clone size: NA; J gene: TRBJ2-3; V gene: TRBV4-2; D gene: TRBD2; CDR3 DNA: TGTGCCAGCAGCCCTAGCGGGGGGGTGGGGGATACGCAGTATTTT; CDR3 protein: CASSPSGGVGDTQYF
clone size: few; J gene: TRBJ2-4; V gene: TRBV15; D gene: TRBD1; CDR3 DNA: TGTGCCACCAGCACACCAACAGGGGTTTTACACATTCAGTACTTC; CDR3 protein: CATSTPTGVLHIQYF
clone size: few; J gene: TRBJ2-5; V gene: TRBV2; D gene: TRBD1; CDR3 DNA: TGTGCCAGTACCGGACAGGGGCAAGAGACCCAGTACTTC; CDR3 protein: CASTGQGQETQYF
clone size: few; J gene: TRBJ2-5; V gene: TRBV7-2; D gene: NA; CDR3 DNA: TGTGCCAGCAGACCGTCGGTGGGGGGAGAGACCCAGTACTTC; CDR3 protein: CASRPSVGGETQYF
clone size: NA; J gene: TRBJ2-1; V gene: TRBV12-3/TRBV12-4; D gene: TRBD2; CDR3 DNA: TGTGCCAGCAGTAGTAGCGGGGGGGCCCGCAATGAGCAGTTATTC; CDR3 protein: CASSSSGGARNEQLF
clone size: NA; J gene: TRBJ1-2; V gene: TRBV7-8; D gene: NA; CDR3 DNA: TGTGCCAGCAGCTTATCGACCGGACTGACCCCCTATGGCTACACCTTC; CDR3 protein: CASSLSTGLTPYGYTF
clone size: few; J gene: TRBJ2-3; V gene: TRBV7-9; D gene: NA; CDR3 DNA: TGTGCCAGCAGCTTAGAGGAATATACGCAGTATTTT; CDR3 protein: CASSLEEYTQYF
clone size: few; J gene: TRBJ1-6; V gene: TRBV7-8; D gene: NA; CDR3 DNA: TGTGCCAGCAGCCGCGGTAGGACAGACTATAATTCACCCCTCCACTTT; CDR3 protein: CASSRGRTDYNSPLHF
clone size: few; J gene: TRBJ2-7; V gene: TRBV20-1; D gene: TRBD2; CDR3 DNA: TGCAGTGCTAGAATGGCTAGCGGGGTTCCCTCCTACGAGCAGTACTTC; CDR3 protein: CSARMASGVPSYEQYF
clone size: few; J gene: TRBJ2-5; V gene: TRBV10-3; D gene: NA; CDR3 DNA: TGTGCCATCAGTGAGTCTCGGCAGGGGCAAGAGACCCAGTACTTC; CDR3 protein: CAISESRQGQETQYF
clone size: NA; J gene: TRBJ1-1; V gene: TRBV3-1; D gene: NA; CDR3 DNA: TGTGCCAGCAGCCGTTTCAGGGTCAAGGCTGAAGCTTTCTTT; CDR3 protein: CASSRFRVKAEAFF
clone size: NA; J gene: TRBJ1-6; V gene: TRBV28; D gene: TRBD1; CDR3 DNA: TGTGCCAGTGAGGGGGCCGGCTCACCCCTCCACTTT; CDR3 protein: CASEGAGSPLHF
clone size: medium-sized; J gene: TRBJ2-5; V gene: TRBV6-6; D gene: NA; CDR3 DNA: TGTGCCAGCAGTTACCTCCGGACTGTACAAGAGACCCAGTACTTC; CDR3 protein: CASSYLRTVQETQYF
clone size: NA; J gene: TRBJ1-2; V gene: TRBV20-1; D gene: TRBD1; CDR3 DNA: TGCAGTGTTCCGACATCAACCGGGACAGCCTATGGCTACACCTTC; CDR3 protein: CSVPTSTGTAYGYTF
clone size: NA; J gene: TRBJ2-3; V gene: TRBV14; D gene: TRBD2; CDR3 DNA: TGTGCCAGCAGCCAACGCGGGGGGGCCATTGGCGATACGCAGTATTTT; CDR3 protein: CASSQRGGAIGDTQYF
clone size: NA; J gene: TRBJ2-7; V gene: TRBV7-9; D gene: TRBD1; CDR3 DNA: TGTGCCAGCAGCTTCGACAGGGGATACCACGAGCAGTACTTC; CDR3 protein: CASSFDRGYHEQYF
clone size: NA; J gene: TRBJ1-1; V gene: TRBV25-1; D gene: NA; CDR3 DNA: TGTGCCAGCAGTGACAGGGTGAACACTGAAGCTTTCTTT; CDR3 protein: CASSDRVNTEAFF
clone size: few; J gene: TRBJ1-5; V gene: TRBV12-3/TRBV12-4; D gene: NA; CDR3 DNA: TGTGCCAGCAGTCCCGGGCAGCCCCGGCCCCAGCATTTT; CDR3 protein: CASSPGQPRPQHF
clone size: NA; J gene: TRBJ1-3; V gene: TRBV7-2; D gene: NA; CDR3 DNA: TGTGCCAGCACTTCCCTGGGTGGAAACACCATATATTTT; CDR3 protein: CASTSLGGNTIYF
clone size: once; J gene: TRBJ2-5; V gene: TRBV5-5; D gene: NA; CDR3 DNA: TGTGCCAGCAGACACCCTTGGAGTAGGGAAGGAGAGACCCAGTACTTC; CDR3 protein: CASRHPWSREGETQYF